One sample yielded the 21 T cell receptor beta chains listed below, sequenced in a study of cytomegalovirus exposure and HLA in healthy donors. The PCR employed 60 Vbeta primers together with 13 Jbeta primers. Repertoires were generated with immunoSEQ multiplex PCR, while TCRdb's copy carries only in-frame clones and drops some. The sample has approximately 100,000 clones; about 75% are singletons. Specimen: PBMCs. These TCRs come from a male donor in good health and CMV-seropositive.

The V gene is TRBV10-3, the J gene TRBJ2-2, with 8 bases matching TRBD2. Germline V gene lookup returns CDR1 ENHRY and CDR2 SYGVKD. Trimming took 10 bases from V and 9 from J; bases not matched to a gene: 13. This CDR3 spans 14 amino acids. The CDR3 here is CATPGGPSCRELFF. The DNA for the CDR3 is TGTGCCACCCCGGGGGGGCCCTCTTGCCGGGAGCTGTTTTTT.

This clone was counted a single time. The V gene is TRBV4-2, the J gene TRBJ2-3, with D maybe TRBD2 (6 bases). There are 21 residues in the CDR3. V gave up 4 bases and J gave up 4 bases, with 33 bases separating them. Germline loops: CDR1 LGHNA, CDR2 YNFKEQ. CDR3 in amino acids: CASSPHFGLDAPKTGADTQYF. CDR3 in DNA: TGTGCCAGCAGCCCACACTTCGGTCTGGACGCACCCAAAACGGGGGCAGATACGCAGTATTTT.

The chain combines TRBV7-2 with TRBJ1-4, with a weak D call TRBD1 (5 bases). With 1 base removed from V and 15 bases from J, the gap between germline ends came to 12 bases. There are 12 residues in the CDR3. Germline values: CDR1 SGHTA, CDR2 FQGNSA. CDR3 sequence (DNA): TGTGCCAGCAGCTTAGATGTCGGGGGTTTGTTTTTT. Encoded protein: CASSLDVGGLFF.

V usage is TRBV7-2 and J usage is TRBJ2-3; D remains ambiguous. The CDR3 runs to 14 residues. The germline CDR1 and CDR2 sequences are SGHTA and FQGNSA. V dropped 1 base and J dropped 4 bases, with 9 bases sitting between them. The DNA of the CDR3 is TGTGCCAGCAGCTTAGTTTCTGGGCCAGATACGCAGTATTTT. Amino acid sequence: CASSLVSGPDTQYF.

CDR3 amino acids: CASRSSGGETQYF. The DNA of the CDR3 is TGTGCCAGCAGATCTAGCGGGGGAGAGACCCAGTACTTC. This sequence joins TRBV6-1 and TRBJ2-5, with 10 bases matching TRBD2. The J segment lost 4 bases and the V segment lost 6 bases, leaving 2 bases of the junction unmatched. This CDR3 is built from 13 residues. Germline CDR1 reads MNHNS; CDR2 reads SASEGT.

The rearrangement joins TRBV15 to TRBJ1-1; possibly TRBD1 for D (6 bases). The germline V gene encodes CDR1 LNHNV and CDR2 YYDKDF (reference sequence). This CDR3 is 14 amino acids long. V was pared by 0 bases and J by 3 bases, with 8 bases between. The CDR3 region has the DNA TGTGCCACCAGCAGAGAAGGGGGGGACACTGAAGCTTTCTTT. It encodes CATSREGGDTEAFF.

The genes are TRBV9 and TRBJ2-1; a weak D match, TRBD2 (5 bases). Germline loops: CDR1 SGDLS, CDR2 YYNGEE. The V gene lost 2 bases and the J gene lost 3 bases, with 15 bases spanning the gap. This CDR3 is 16 amino acids long. The CDR3 DNA reads as TGTGCCAGCAGCGTGGACGGGGAGCCTAACTACAATGAGCAGTTCTTC. Its translation is CASSVDGEPNYNEQFF.

The count of this clone is one. The junction departs from the called germline gene at one end, perhaps through a read error. The chain combines TRBV6-1 with TRBJ1-2; 7 nucleotides line up with TRBD1. CDR3 length: 13 residues. Germline-derived CDR1 and CDR2 are MNHNS and SASEGT. CDR3 DNA sequence: TGTGCCAGCAGTGAAGGAGGGGGCTATGGCTACCCCTTC. Protein sequence: CASSEGGGYGYPF.

The chain combines TRBV30 with TRBJ2-3; 8 nucleotides line up with TRBD2. The trim removed 4 bases at V and 6 bases at J, leaving 9 bases unmatched. The length of the CDR3 is 14 residues. Germline V lookup: CDR1 GTSNPN, CDR2 SVGIG (reference sequence). CDR3 residues: CAWIVGPGGDTQYF. The CDR3 coding sequence is TGTGCCTGGATTGTGGGGCCGGGGGGGGATACGCAGTATTTT. Based on the CDR3 plus reference TRBV30 and TRBJ2-3, the full variable domain is SQTIHQWPATLVQPVGSPLSLECTVEGTSNPNLYWYRQAAGRGLQLLFYSVGIGQISSEVPQNLSASRPQDRQFILSSKKLLLSDSGFYLCAWIVGPGGDTQYFGPGTRLTVL.

The V call is TRBV7-8, the J call TRBJ2-2; perhaps TRBD2 as D (5 bases). The CDR3 is 13 residues long. V lost 2 bases and J lost 6, with 7 bases in between. Germline loops: CDR1 SGHVS, CDR2 FQNEAQ. The chain's CDR3 is CASSLRGPGELFF. In nucleotides, the CDR3 is TGTGCCAGCAGCTTACGGGGTCCCGGGGAGCTGTTTTTT. The whole variable domain, remainder taken from reference TRBV7-8 and TRBJ2-2, is GAGVSQSPRYKVAKRGQDVALRCDPISGHVSLFWYQQALGQGPEFLTYFQNEAQLDKSGLPSDRFFAERPEGSVSTLKIQRTQQEDSAVYLCASSLRGPGELFFGEGSRLTVL.

This clone has more than one count but fewer than ten. The chain couples TRBV10-3 to TRBJ1-4; TRBD1 might be the D (5 bases). Germline values: CDR1 ENHRY, CDR2 SYGVKD. The CDR3 has 15 amino acids. Trimming removed 0 bases at V and 3 bases at J, with 8 bases between. CDR3 sequence reads: CAISESGQPNEKLFF. The CDR3 coding sequence is TGTGCCATCAGTGAGTCGGGGCAGCCTAATGAAAAACTGTTTTTT.

The rearrangement joins TRBV29-1 to TRBJ1-1, with no clear D. This CDR3 is built from 12 residues. Trimming shortened V by 5 bases and J by 0 bases, and 7 bases separated the two germline ends. Looked up from germline, CDR1 is SQVTM and CDR2 is ANQGSEA. The CDR3 region has the DNA TGCAGCGTTTTACCGGTGAACACTGAAGCTTTCTTT. Translated: CSVLPVNTEAFF.

This rearrangement joins TRBV6-5 to TRBJ1-1; a possible D gene is TRBD1 (6 bases). The length of the CDR3 is 14 residues. Trimming pared 0 bases from V and 5 bases from J, leaving 10 bases between. Germline V gene lookup returns CDR1 MNHEY and CDR2 SVGAGI. CDR3: CASSYSRGRTEAFF. The CDR3 region has the DNA TGTGCCAGCAGTTACTCCAGGGGTCGGACTGAAGCTTTCTTT.

V is TRBV4-3 and J is TRBJ1-6, with TRBD1 matching 12 bases. The CDR3 is made up of 17 amino acids. V was pared by 1 base and J by 6 bases, with 4 bases of the junction left unmatched. CDR1 LGHNA and CDR2 YSLEER come from the germline V gene. The CDR3 is CASSQAGTGGGNSPLHF. The CDR3 DNA follows: TGCGCCAGCAGCCAAGCCGGGACAGGGGGCGGTAATTCACCCCTCCACTTT.

The V and J genes are TRBV9 and TRBJ2-3; D not resolved. CDR3 size: 15 residues. Looked up from germline, CDR1 is SGDLS and CDR2 is YYNGEE. Trimming took 0 bases from V and 3 from J, leaving 11 bases between them. The CDR3 is CASSVGVRVTDTQYF. CDR3 bases: TGTGCCAGCAGCGTAGGTGTACGGGTAACAGATACGCAGTATTTT.

The chain couples TRBV7-9 to TRBJ2-7; 9 bases match TRBD1. The CDR3 consists of 15 residues. The germline gives CDR1 SEHNR, CDR2 FQNEAQ (reference sequence). V dropped 1 base and J dropped 6; count of bases not matched to a gene: 7. The CDR3 is CASSLGQGELGEQYF. As DNA, the CDR3 is TGTGCCAGCAGCTTAGGACAGGGGGAATTAGGCGAGCAGTACTTC.

The chain is built from TRBV6-1 and TRBJ1-1; D possibly corresponds to TRBD1 (6 bases). CDR1 and CDR2 from the germline V gene are MNHNS and SASEGT. This CDR3 has 13 amino acids. Trimming took 5 bases from V and 4 from J, leaving 11 bases between them. The chain's CDR3 is CASSISQGTEAFF. The CDR3 region has the DNA TGTGCCAGCAGTATCTCACAGGGCACTGAAGCTTTCTTT.

This clone was detected only a few times. The chain uses TRBV6-5 and TRBJ1-1; 7 positions agree with TRBD1. The germline V gene has CDR1 MNHEY and CDR2 SVGAGI. The CDR3 covers 13 residues. Germline trimming cut 6 bases from V and 0 bases from J; bases unmatched to any gene: 1. For the CDR3, the DNA is TGTGCCAGCAGGGGGACAGTGAACACTGAAGCTTTCTTT. Its translation is CASRGTVNTEAFF.

V gene TRBV6-1 combines with J gene TRBJ2-2; 7 bases line up with TRBD1. Looked up from germline, CDR1 is MNHNS and CDR2 is SASEGT. V shed 5 bases and J 4 bases; nucleotides not matched to a gene: 4. The CDR3 has 14 residues. DNA of the CDR3: TGTGCCAGCAGTCGGGACAGTCGCACCGGGGAGCTGTTTTTT. The encoded protein is CASSRDSRTGELFF.

The chain has TRBV5-6 and TRBJ2-7; 7 bases match TRBD2. Germline V gene lookup returns CDR1 SGHDT and CDR2 YYEEEE. V shed 4 bases and J 1 base; nucleotides not matched to a gene: 8. The CDR3 is 15 residues long. The CDR3 DNA follows: TGTGCCAGCAGCCCCAGACTAGCTATGTCCTACGAGCAGTACTTC. It yields the protein CASSPRLAMSYEQYF.

The chain carries TRBV7-9 and TRBJ2-7; possibly TRBD1 for D (6 bases). This CDR3 spans 14 amino acids. V lost 5 bases and J lost 2, with 13 bases in between. Germline CDR1 reads SEHNR; CDR2 reads FQNEAQ (reference sequence). CDR3 loop: CASSPKDSAYEQYF. The CDR3 coding sequence is TGTGCCAGCAGCCCGAAGGACAGCGCCTACGAGCAGTACTTC.